This TCR beta chain was sequenced in a study of T cell repertoires in cytomegalovirus infection. Each CDR3 protein is one row after TCRdb ran MiXCR on the reads. The sample carries around 430,000 distinct CDR3 sequences, roughly 43% recorded once. Deletions cut 4 bases from V and 7 bases from J, with 17 bases between. Germline V gene sequence: CDR1 SGHVS, CDR2 FQNEAQ. The CDR3 is 14 residues long. The sample holds many counts of this clonotype. As yet, its antigen is unknown. Sequenced here: cultured PBMCs, sampled from culture after CMV antigen stimulation. The sequence derives from a human donor in good health (CMV status not recorded). Some clones in this sample may be carry-over from other donors' samples. The chain is built from TRBV7-8 and TRBJ2-7, with D possibly being TRBD2 (7 bases). The CDR3 loop reads CASSWGGTAGEQYF. The CDR3 bases are TGTGCCAGCAGCTGGGGGGGCACAGCGGGGGAGCAGTACTTC.